In its sample, the clone carrying this T cell receptor beta chain was seen a few times. TCRdb independently ran MiXCR on the RACE reads; one entry per CDR3 protein. The sample carries 150,000 to 200,000 distinct CDR3 sequences, about 14% recorded once. This sample is part of a study of human T cells and chemical hapten exposure. Trimming removed 6 bases from V and 2 bases from J; junction bases left unmatched: 7. CDR3 length: 14 residues. CDR1 is SEHNR and CDR2 is FQNEAQ in the germline V gene (reference sequence). Specified time point: patch test 1, 2 weeks after DPC sensitization. Treatment in this sample: therapeutic diphenylcyclopropenone sensitization with weekly scalp DPC.

The sequencing used whole blood, collected in connection with sensitization to the hapten diphenylcyclopropenone (DPC). The sequence derives from a woman younger than 45 with alopecia areata. Some clones in this sample may be carry-over from other donors' samples. The chain combines TRBV7-9 with TRBJ2-7; TRBD1 aligns across 7 bases. CDR3 loop: CASSHIDRAYEQYF. CDR3 sequence (DNA): TGTGCCAGCAGTCATATAGACAGGGCCTACGAGCAGTACTTC. The variable domain in full, with the rest retrieved from reference TRBV7-9 and TRBJ2-7, is DTGVSQNPRHKITKRGQNVTFRCDPISEHNRLYWYRQTLGQGPEFLTYFQNEAQLEKSRLLSDRFSAERPKGSFSTLEIQRTEQGDSAMYLCASSHIDRAYEQYFGPGTRLTVT.